This T cell receptor beta chain comes out of a study of T cells in Graves' hyperthyroidism and ophthalmopathy. About the research overall: Peripheral blood was secured at the point of initial diagnosis, before any treatment.

Points on this clonotype: The antigen is unknown.

What was amplified from RNA transcripts were TCR beta CDR3 regions. The HTBI primer set drove a first-round RT-PCR of the TCR CDR3. From the multiplex PCR reads, TCRdb called clonotypes with MiXCR, one entry per CDR3 protein. Of 350,000 or so distinct CDR3 sequences in the sample, about a sixth were seen once. General study findings and limits: Before onset, ophthalmopathy was predicted by the model a median around 6.2 months earlier.

This TCR derives from a woman in her forties with Graves' ophthalmopathy. Sequencing was performed on blood.

CDR3 region: CASSQREFNEQYF. The CDR3 bases are TGCGCCAGTAGCCAGCGGGAGTTCAACGAGCAGTACTTC. This chain connects TRBV5-1 to TRBJ2-7, with 8 bases that match TRBD2. The CDR3 length is 13 residues. Germline V gene lookup returns CDR1 SGHRS and CDR2 YFSETQ. V lost 8 bases to trimming and J lost 5 bases; unmatched junction nucleotides: 9.